This TCR beta chain was found in a study of blood T cell repertoires in COVID-19. Study as a whole: The United States, Italy and Spain supplied acute and convalescent COVID-19 samples. Sample material is recorded as cDNA or gDNA derived from T cells, B-cell-depleted T cells, or PBMCs.

Some clones are missing from TCRdb's copy, which holds only in-frame ones; the method was immunoSEQ multiplex PCR. The sample lists roughly 80,000 clones, about 85% seen once, with about 10% in the top ten. Looked up from germline, CDR1 is SGDLS and CDR2 is YYNGEE. The CDR3 runs 14 residues. V shed 2 bases, J shed 5 bases, and the junction held 3 bases outside the gene matches. This sequence was found in a human donor in a cohort sampled during active COVID-19. This chain links TRBV9 with TRBJ1-5; 8 bases are a match to TRBD1. Specimen: peripheral blood. The CDR3 is CASSVGDRHQPQHF. CDR3 in DNA: TGTGCCAGCAGCGTTGGGGACAGGCATCAGCCCCAGCATTTT.